A selection of T cell receptor beta chains follows, all from one sample in a study of shared clonotypes between healthy human individuals. Data came from immunoSEQ multiplex PCR; TCRdb stores just in-frame clones and leaves some out. This table holds approximately 650,000 clones, nearly 97% found once. The sequencing sample was made of naive CD8+ T cells sorted from blood. The source is a woman under 40 in good health. Both conserved end residues are part of each CDR3. D genes are given only for firm matches. Only part of the rows carry a size: once, few, many, or a class if the clone is expanded.

CDR3 protein | CDR3 DNA | CDR3 length | J gene | D gene | V gene | clone size
CASSLERKNTEAFF | TGTGCCAGCAGCTTAGAACGGAAGAACACTGAAGCTTTCTTT | 14 | TRBJ1-1 | . | TRBV7-8 | .
CASRGTGYNEQFF | TGTGCCAGCAGGGGGACAGGCTACAATGAGCAGTTCTTC | 13 | TRBJ2-1 | TRBD1 | TRBV2 | once
CASSDGGDRGKYEQYF | TGTGCCAGCAGCGATGGGGGGGACAGGGGAAAGTACGAGCAGTACTTC | 16 | TRBJ2-7 | TRBD1 | TRBV7-9 | .
CASSPPDEQYF | TGTGCCAGCTCCCCCCCGGACGAGCAGTACTTC | 11 | TRBJ2-7 | . | TRBV2 | .
CASSVALAASTDTQYF | TGTGCCAGCAGCGTAGCACTAGCGGCTAGCACAGATACGCAGTATTTT | 16 | TRBJ2-3 | TRBD2 | TRBV9 | .
CASSFFQGLYEQYF | TGTGCCAGCAGTTTTTTTCAGGGGTTGTACGAGCAGTACTTC | 14 | TRBJ2-7 | . | TRBV28 | .
CASSIHYRDTQYF | TGTGCCAGTAGTATCCACTACAGGGATACGCAGTATTTT | 13 | TRBJ2-3 | . | TRBV19 | .
CASSSSIYGYTF | TGTGCCAGCAGTTCTAGCATTTATGGCTACACCTTC | 12 | TRBJ1-2 | . | TRBV6-6 | .
CASSKTIDWMRGNTIYF | TGTGCCAGCAGCAAAACTATAGATTGGATGCGGGGAAACACCATATATTTT | 17 | TRBJ1-3 | . | TRBV21-1 | .
CASSGGGPSPYEQYF | TGTGCCAGCAGCGGAGGGGGACCGAGTCCCTACGAGCAGTACTTC | 15 | TRBJ2-7 | . | TRBV11-2 | .
CASSLKPPYEQYF | TGTGCCAGCAGTTTAAAGCCCCCCTACGAGCAGTACTTC | 13 | TRBJ2-7 | . | TRBV27 | .
CASSQEWTSAYYEQYF | TGCGCCAGCAGCCAAGAATGGACTAGCGCGTACTACGAGCAGTACTTC | 16 | TRBJ2-7 | TRBD2 | TRBV4-1 | .
CASSYGGYSYEQYF | TGTGCCAGCAGTTATGGGGGTTACTCCTACGAGCAGTACTTC | 14 | TRBJ2-7 | . | TRBV28 | .
CASSPGPTNEKLFF | TGTGCCAGCAGCCCGGGACCGACGAATGAAAAACTGTTTTTT | 14 | TRBJ1-4 | . | TRBV7-9 | .
CASSAGQGNGYTF | TGTGCCAGCAGCGCGGGACAGGGCAATGGCTACACCTTC | 13 | TRBJ1-2 | TRBD1 | TRBV13 | .
CASQGGLNEQFF | TGCGCCAGCCAAGGGGGACTCAATGAGCAGTTCTTC | 12 | TRBJ2-1 | . | TRBV10-2 | .
CASSLAQAHSYEQYF | TGTGCCAGCAGCTTGGCTCAGGCCCACTCCTACGAGCAGTACTTC | 15 | TRBJ2-7 | . | TRBV5-6 | .
CASSSYPSSGETQYF | TGTGCCAGCAGTTCTTATCCATCCTCGGGGGAGACCCAGTACTTC | 15 | TRBJ2-5 | . | TRBV28 | .
CASSVGQGVLVDQPQHF | TGTGCCAGCAGTGTGGGACAGGGGGTGTTGGTTGATCAGCCCCAGCATTTT | 17 | TRBJ1-5 | TRBD1 | TRBV2 | .
CASTQTYEQYF | TGTGCCAGCACCCAGACCTACGAGCAGTACTTC | 11 | TRBJ2-7 | . | TRBV6-6 | .
CASSSMGPGLAYNEQFF | TGTGCCAGCAGCTCAATGGGGCCGGGACTAGCGTACAATGAGCAGTTCTTC | 17 | TRBJ2-1 | TRBD2 | TRBV7-9 | .
CASSGSGIGLETQYF | TGTGCCAGCAGCGGTAGCGGGATAGGGCTAGAGACCCAGTACTTC | 15 | TRBJ2-5 | TRBD2 | TRBV5-6 | .
CASSLSGQGFYEQYF | TGTGCCAGCAGTTTAAGTGGACAGGGGTTCTACGAGCAGTACTTC | 15 | TRBJ2-7 | TRBD1 | TRBV28 | .
CASSPRSAVRGELFF | TGTGCCAGCAGCCCCCGGTCAGCGGTCAGGGGGGAGCTGTTTTTT | 15 | TRBJ2-2 | . | TRBV27 | .
CASSEEAFRLYEQYF | TGTGCCAGCAGTGAAGAAGCTTTCAGGCTTTACGAGCAGTACTTC | 15 | TRBJ2-7 | . | TRBV6-1 | .
CASSVGTSYGYTF | TGTGCCAGCAGTGTAGGGACCTCCTATGGCTACACCTTC | 13 | TRBJ1-2 | . | TRBV28 | .
CASSVQGRETQYF | TGTGCCAGCAGTGTCCAGGGTCGAGAGACCCAGTACTTC | 13 | TRBJ2-5 | . | TRBV2 | .
CASIGQSYNYGYTF | TGTGCCAGCATCGGACAGAGTTATAACTATGGCTACACCTTC | 14 | TRBJ1-2 | . | TRBV2 | .
CASRTGASSYSNQPQHF | TGTGCCAGCAGGACAGGGGCCTCCAGCTATAGCAATCAGCCCCAGCATTTT | 17 | TRBJ1-5 | TRBD1 | TRBV27 | .
CASSFLAGVRVETQYF | TGTGCCAGCAGCTTTTTAGCGGGAGTACGCGTAGAGACCCAGTACTTC | 16 | TRBJ2-5 | TRBD2 | TRBV11-1 | .
CASSWGPNLYEQYF | TGTGCCAGCAGTTGGGGACCAAACCTCTACGAGCAGTACTTC | 14 | TRBJ2-7 | . | TRBV27 | .
CASQKRETYNEQFF | TGTGCCAGCCAAAAGCGGGAGACCTACAATGAGCAGTTCTTC | 14 | TRBJ2-1 | TRBD2 | TRBV27 | .
CASSPGLAAVTEQFF | TGTGCCAGCAGTCCCGGACTAGCGGCGGTAACGGAGCAGTTCTTC | 15 | TRBJ2-1 | TRBD2 | TRBV28 | .
CASSIGLNTGELFF | TGTGCCAGTAGTATAGGACTCAACACCGGGGAGCTGTTTTTT | 14 | TRBJ2-2 | . | TRBV19 | once
CASSLWAGEAFF | TGTGCCAGCAGTTTATGGGCAGGTGAAGCTTTCTTT | 12 | TRBJ1-1 | . | TRBV28 | .
CASSLGTTSSYEQYF | TGTGCCAGCAGCTTGGGTACAACGAGCTCCTACGAGCAGTACTTC | 15 | TRBJ2-7 | . | TRBV7-6 | .